The source of this T cell receptor (beta chain) is a study of T cell repertoires in cytomegalovirus infection. Study-level background: Public TCR beta signatures indicated both CMV infection and matching HLA type.

From germline, CDR1 is SGHRS and CDR2 YFSETQ. The CDR3 sequence is 15 residues long. V was pared by 0 bases and J by 0 bases, with 9 bases between. TCRdb recomputed calls from the reads with MiXCR, one row per CDR3 protein. This table has 550,000 to 850,000 distinct CDR3 sequences, roughly a third appearing once. Note on this clonotype: The target antigen is unknown.

Regarding the study as a whole: People with CMV and the relevant HLA were identified by cumulative public TCR beta family frequency.

V and J are TRBV5-1 and TRBJ1-1; D is undetermined. The TCR originated in a human donor in good health (CMV status not recorded). Some clones in this sample may be carry-over from other donors' samples. This sample comprised cultured PBMCs, obtained from culture after CMV antigen stimulation. The CDR3 DNA follows: TGCGCCAGCAGCTTGGGAGCGATTATGAACACTGAAGCTTTCTTT. This sequence encodes CASSLGAIMNTEAFF.